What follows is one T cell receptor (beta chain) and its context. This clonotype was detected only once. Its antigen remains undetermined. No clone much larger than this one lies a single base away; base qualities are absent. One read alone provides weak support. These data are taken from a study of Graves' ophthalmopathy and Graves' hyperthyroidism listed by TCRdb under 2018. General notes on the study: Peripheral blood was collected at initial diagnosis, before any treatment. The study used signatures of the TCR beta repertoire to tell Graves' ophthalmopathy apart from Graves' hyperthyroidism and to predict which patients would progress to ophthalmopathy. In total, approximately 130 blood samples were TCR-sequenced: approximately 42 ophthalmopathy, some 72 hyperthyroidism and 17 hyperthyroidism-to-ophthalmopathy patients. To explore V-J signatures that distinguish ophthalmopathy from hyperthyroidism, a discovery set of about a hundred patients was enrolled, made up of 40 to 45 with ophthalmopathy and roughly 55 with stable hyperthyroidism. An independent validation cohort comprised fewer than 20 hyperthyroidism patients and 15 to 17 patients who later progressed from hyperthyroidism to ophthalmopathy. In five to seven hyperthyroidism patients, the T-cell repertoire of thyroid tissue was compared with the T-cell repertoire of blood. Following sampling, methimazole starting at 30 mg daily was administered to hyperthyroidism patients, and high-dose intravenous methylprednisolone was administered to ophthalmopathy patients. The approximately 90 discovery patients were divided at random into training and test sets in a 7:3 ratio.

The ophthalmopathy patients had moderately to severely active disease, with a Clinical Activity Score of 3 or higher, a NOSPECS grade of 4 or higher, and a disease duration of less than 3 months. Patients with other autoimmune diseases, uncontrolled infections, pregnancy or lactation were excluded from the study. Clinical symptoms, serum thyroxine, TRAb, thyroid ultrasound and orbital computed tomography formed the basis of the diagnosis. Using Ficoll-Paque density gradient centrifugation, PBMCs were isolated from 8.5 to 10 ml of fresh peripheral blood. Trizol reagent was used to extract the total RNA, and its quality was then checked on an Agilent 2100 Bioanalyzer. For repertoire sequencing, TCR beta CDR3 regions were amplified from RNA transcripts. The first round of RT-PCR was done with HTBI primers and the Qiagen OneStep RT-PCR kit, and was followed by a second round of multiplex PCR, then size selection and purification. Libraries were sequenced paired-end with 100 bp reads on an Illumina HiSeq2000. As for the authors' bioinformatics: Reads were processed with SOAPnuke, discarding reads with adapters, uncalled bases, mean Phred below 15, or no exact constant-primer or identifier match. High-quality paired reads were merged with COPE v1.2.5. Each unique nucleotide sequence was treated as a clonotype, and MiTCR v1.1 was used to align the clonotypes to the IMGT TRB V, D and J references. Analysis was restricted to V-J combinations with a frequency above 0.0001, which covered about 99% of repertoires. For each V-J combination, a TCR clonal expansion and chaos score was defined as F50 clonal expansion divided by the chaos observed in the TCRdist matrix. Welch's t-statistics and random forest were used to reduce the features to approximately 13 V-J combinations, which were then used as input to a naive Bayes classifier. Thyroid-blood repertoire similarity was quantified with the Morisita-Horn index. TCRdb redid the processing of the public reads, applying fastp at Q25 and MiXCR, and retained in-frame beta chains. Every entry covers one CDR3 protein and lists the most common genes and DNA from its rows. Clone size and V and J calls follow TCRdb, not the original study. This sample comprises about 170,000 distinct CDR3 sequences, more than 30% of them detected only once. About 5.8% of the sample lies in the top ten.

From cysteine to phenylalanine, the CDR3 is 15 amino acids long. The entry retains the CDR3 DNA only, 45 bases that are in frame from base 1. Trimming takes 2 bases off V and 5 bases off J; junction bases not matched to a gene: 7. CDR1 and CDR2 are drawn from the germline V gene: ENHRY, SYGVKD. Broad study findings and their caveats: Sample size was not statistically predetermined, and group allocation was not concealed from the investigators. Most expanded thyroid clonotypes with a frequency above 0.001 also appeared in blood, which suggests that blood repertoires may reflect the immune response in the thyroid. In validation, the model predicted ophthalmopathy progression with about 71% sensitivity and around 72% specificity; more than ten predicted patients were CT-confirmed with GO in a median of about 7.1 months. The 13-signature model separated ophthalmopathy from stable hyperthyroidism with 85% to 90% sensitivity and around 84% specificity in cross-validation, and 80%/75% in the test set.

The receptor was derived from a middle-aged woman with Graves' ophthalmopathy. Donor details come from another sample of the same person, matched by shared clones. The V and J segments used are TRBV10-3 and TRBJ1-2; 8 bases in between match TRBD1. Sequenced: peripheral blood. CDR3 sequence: CAISEPDRDKYGYTF. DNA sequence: TGTGCCATCAGTGAGCCGGACAGGGATAAGTATGGCTACACCTTC.